Listed here are 8 T cell receptor beta chains from one sample, sequenced in a study of tumor-infiltrating lymphocytes in oesophageal squamous cell carcinoma. TCRdb re-called the PCR reads with MiXCR, one entry per CDR3 protein. The repertoire holds 10,000 to 12,000 distinct CDR3 sequences, with roughly 60% as singletons. The sequenced material came from esophageal tumor tissue. The receptors derive from a female donor with esophageal squamous cell carcinoma.

In this sample, this clonotype turned up a few times. This sequence joins TRBV4-1 and TRBJ2-7, with 9 bases matching TRBD1. This CDR3 contains 14 residues. The V gene end was trimmed by 2 bases and the J gene end by 5 bases; junction bases not matched to a gene: 4. The germline CDR1 and CDR2 sequences are MGHRA and YSYEKL. Here the CDR3 DNA reads TGCGCCAGCAGCCAACGGGGACAGGGTGACGAGCAGTACTTC. Translating gives CASSQRGQGDEQYF.

The chain has TRBV7-2 and TRBJ2-5; D is unclear. The J call is doubtful: the DNA matches TRBJ2-7 better. The CDR3 totals 12 residues. The germline CDR1 and CDR2 sequences are SGHTA and FQGNSA. CDR3 loop: CASSPLYNEQYF. The CDR3 coding sequence is TGTGCCAGCAGCCCGCTTTATAACGAGCAGTACTTC.

In its sample, this clonotype ranks as medium-sized. The chain recombines TRBV6-1 with TRBJ2-7; 12 nucleotides align to TRBD2. The CDR3 runs to 14 residues. Germline V gene sequence: CDR1 MNHNS, CDR2 SASEGT. Losses at the gene ends were 7 bases for V and 6 bases for J; bases not matched to a gene: 7. The DNA of the CDR3 is TGTGCCAGCAATCCGACTAGCGGGAGTCCCGAGCAGTACTTC. Amino acids: CASNPTSGSPEQYF.

The sample holds a few counts of this clonotype. The chain couples TRBV7-2 to TRBJ2-7; D is undetermined. With the DNA end fitting TRBJ2-5 better, the J assignment may be wrong. The CDR3 runs 15 residues. Germline V gene lookup returns CDR1 SGHTA and CDR2 FQGNSA. CDR3 DNA: TGTGCCAGCAGCTTAGAAGGGTTAGGTGCGCAGACCCAGTACTTC. It encodes CASSLEGLGAQTQYF.

This chain links TRBV7-3 with TRBJ2-7; the D gene is possibly TRBD1 (6 bases). The J call is uncertain, as TRBJ2-5 better fits the DNA end. Germline lookup yields CDR1 SGHTA and CDR2 FQGTGA. CDR3 length: 13 amino acids. CDR3 amino acids: CASSRGKGETQYF. CDR3 sequence (DNA): TGTGCCAGCAGTAGGGGGAAGGGAGAGACCCAGTACTTC.

Comment on this clonotype: One end of the junction does not line up with germline, which may come from a read error. This chain links TRBV7-6 with TRBJ2-5; D remains unclear. This CDR3 contains 13 residues. Per the germline V gene, CDR1 is SGHVS and CDR2 is FNYEAQ. Here the CDR3 reads CASRPDGSWTQYF. In DNA form, the CDR3 reads TGTGCTAGCAGACCGGACGGGTCGTGGACCCAGTACTTC.

Points on this clonotype: Sequence at one end of the junction differs from germline and may be a read error. The chain has TRBV7-2 and TRBJ2-7, with D possibly being TRBD2 (5 bases). Germline assignment: CDR1 SGHTA and CDR2 FQGNSA. The CDR3 has 13 residues. This chain's CDR3 is CASSLALREDLCF. CDR3 sequence (DNA): TGTGCCAGCAGCTTAGCGTTACGGGAAGACCTTTGCTTC.

This chain links TRBV12-3 or TRBV12-4 with TRBJ2-1, with TRBD1 as a possible D gene (6 bases). The CDR3 covers 13 residues. V was cut by 5 bases and J by 7 bases, with 12 bases left in between. In DNA, the CDR3 is TGTGCCAGCAGTCCCCACACAGGGAATGAGCAGTTCTTC. This sequence encodes CASSPHTGNEQFF.